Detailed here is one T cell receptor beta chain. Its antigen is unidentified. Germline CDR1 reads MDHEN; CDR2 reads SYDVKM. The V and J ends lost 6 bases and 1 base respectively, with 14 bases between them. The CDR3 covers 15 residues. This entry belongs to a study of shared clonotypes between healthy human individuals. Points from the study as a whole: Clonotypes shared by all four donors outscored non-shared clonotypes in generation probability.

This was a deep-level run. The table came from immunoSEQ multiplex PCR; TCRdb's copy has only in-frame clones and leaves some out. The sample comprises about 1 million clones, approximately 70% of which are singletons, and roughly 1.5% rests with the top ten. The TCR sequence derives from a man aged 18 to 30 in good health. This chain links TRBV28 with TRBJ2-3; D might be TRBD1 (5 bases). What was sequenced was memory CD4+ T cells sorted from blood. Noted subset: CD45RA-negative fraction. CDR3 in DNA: TGTGCCAGCAGCCCCAGGGTCCGCCGCACAGATACGCAGTATTTT. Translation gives CASSPRVRRTDTQYF.